A single sample gave rise to the 25 T cell receptor beta chains below, sequenced in a study of multiple sclerosis patients with progressive multifocal leukoencephalopathy. Specified time point: around eleven months of natalizumab therapy. Clones were read by immunoSEQ multiplex PCR, and TCRdb kept only the in-frame ones, dropping some. The table shows under 30,000 clones, with roughly 90% occurring only once. The sample was PBMCs, taken from a patient treated with natalizumab. All receptors come from a man under 40 with multiple sclerosis.

The rearrangement uses TRBV9 and TRBJ2-5; D not certain. The length of the CDR3 is 15 residues. Germline assignment: CDR1 SGDLS and CDR2 YYNGEE. Trimming shortened V by 0 bases and J by 4 bases, and 13 bases separated the two germline ends. CDR3 sequence: CASSVAVGNTETQYF. The CDR3 DNA reads as TGTGCCAGCAGCGTAGCTGTGGGAAACACAGAGACCCAGTACTTC. The full variable domain, its missing parts supplied by reference TRBV9 and TRBJ2-5, is DSGVTQTPKHLITATGQRVTLRCSPRSGDLSVYWYQQSLDQGLQFLIQYYNGEERAKGNILERFSAQQFPDLHSELNLSSLELGDSALYFCASSVAVGNTETQYFGPGTRLLVL.

The V and J genes are TRBV14 and TRBJ1-6; D might be TRBD1 (5 bases). Trimming removed 5 bases from V and 7 bases from J, with 12 bases in between. This CDR3 is built from 14 residues. The germline gives CDR1 SGHDN, CDR2 FVKESK. The CDR3 is CASSLPGENSPLHF. CDR3 nucleotides: TGTGCCAGCAGCTTACCGGGGGAGAATTCACCCCTCCACTTT. The whole variable domain, remainder taken from reference TRBV14 and TRBJ1-6, is EAGVTQFPSHSVIEKGQTVTLRCDPISGHDNLYWYRRVMGKEIKFLLHFVKESKQDESGMPNNRFLAERTGGTYSTLKVQPAELEDSGVYFCASSLPGENSPLHFGNGTRLTVT.

This clone occurred once. This chain links TRBV19 with TRBJ1-1; D perhaps matches TRBD1 (6 bases). V was shortened by 7 bases and J by 6 bases, with 21 bases between the two germline ends. Germline CDR1 is LNHDA and CDR2 is SQIVND (reference sequence). The length of the CDR3 is 15 residues. CDR3 DNA: TGTGCCAGTAAAGGATGGGGGCTATACCGGTCTGAAGCTTTCTTT. This translates into CASKGWGLYRSEAFF.

The chain is built from TRBV27 and TRBJ1-4; TRBD1 agrees at 8 bases. CDR1 and CDR2 (germline): MNHEY, SMNVEV (reference sequence). Unmatched junction bases numbered 3, after V lost 8 bases and J lost 7 bases. This CDR3 comprises 12 residues. CDR3 amino acids: CASGQGGEKLFF. The CDR3 bases are TGTGCCAGCGGACAGGGCGGTGAAAAACTGTTTTTT.

V and J are TRBV5-6 and TRBJ2-7; TRBD2 might be the D (5 bases). Trimming stripped 2 bases from V and 0 bases from J, with 6 bases between. There are 13 residues in the CDR3. Germline values: CDR1 SGHDT, CDR2 YYEEEE. The CDR3, as DNA: TGTGCCAGCAGCTTTGGGAGCTCCTACGAGCAGTACGTC. Translating gives CASSFGSSYEQYV.

The chain carries TRBV7-2 and TRBJ2-1, with a tentative D call TRBD2 (5 bases). The CDR3 is 15 amino acids. Germline V gene sequence: CDR1 SGHTA, CDR2 FQGNSA. The V end was cut by 3 bases, the J end by 0 bases, with 9 bases between. CDR3 nucleotide sequence: TGTGCCAGCAGCTTCAGCGGTAACTCCTACAATGAGCAGTTCTTC. This encodes CASSFSGNSYNEQFF.

The V and J genes are TRBV11-2 and TRBJ1-3, with D tentatively TRBD1 (5 bases). The ends were cut back, 6 bases at V and 2 bases at J, with 17 bases in the middle. CDR1 and CDR2 from the germline V gene are SGHAT and FQNNGV. The CDR3 extends over 16 amino acids. For the CDR3, the DNA is TGTGCCAGCAGTAATCAGGGAAAGATTGCTGGAAACACCATATATTTT. Translating gives CASSNQGKIAGNTIYF.

The chain uses TRBV4-3 and TRBJ1-4; D remains ambiguous. V was trimmed by 1 base and J by 0 bases, leaving 3 bases between them. Germline assignment: CDR1 LGHNA and CDR2 YSLEER. This CDR3 comprises 14 residues. CDR3 protein: CASSQVTTNEKLFF. CDR3 nucleotides: TGCGCCAGCAGCCAAGTCACAACTAATGAAAAACTGTTTTTT.

The V gene is TRBV19, the J gene TRBJ2-1, with 7 bases fitting TRBD2. This CDR3 contains 16 residues. Trimming took 2 bases from V and 1 from J; bases not matched to a gene: 5. Per germline, CDR1 LNHDA and CDR2 SQIVND (reference sequence). Here the CDR3 reads CASSISQRGSYNEQFF. DNA for the CDR3: TGTGCCAGTAGTATAAGCCAGCGGGGTTCCTACAATGAGCAGTTCTTC.

The chain links TRBV27 to TRBJ1-1, with TRBD1 as a possible D gene (5 bases). Germline V gene lookup returns CDR1 MNHEY and CDR2 SMNVEV (reference sequence). This CDR3 spans 13 amino acids. V dropped 3 bases and J dropped 4 bases, with 9 bases sitting between them. The CDR3 nucleotides read TGTGCCAGCAGTTTTGGGGGGGGCACTGAAGCTTTCTTT. It yields the protein CASSFGGGTEAFF.

The genes are TRBV21-1 and TRBJ2-7; no DNA check was done on the table's D call, TRBD2. TRBV21-1 represents a pseudogene. The CDR3 length is 17 residues. This CDR3 is CASSKRAASSSSYEQYV. The CDR3 region has the DNA TGTGCCAGCAGCAAGAGGGCTGCCTCCTCGAGCTCCTACGAGCAGTACGTC.

This clone was found once. V usage is TRBV4-1 and J usage is TRBJ2-1, with 15 bases identical to TRBD2. Germline V gene sequence: CDR1 MGHRA, CDR2 YSYEKL. After removal of 4 bases from V and 8 bases from J, the junction contained 3 bases not matched to a gene. This CDR3 contains 15 residues. This CDR3 is CASSRGLAGGDEQFF. The DNA for the CDR3 is TGCGCCAGCAGCCGGGGACTAGCGGGAGGCGATGAGCAGTTCTTC.

This CDR3 is CASSQAYRVTNEKLFF. CDR3 bases: TGTGCCAGCAGCCAGGCTTACAGGGTTACTAATGAAAAACTGTTTTTT. The chain carries TRBV4-2 and TRBJ1-4, with D tentatively TRBD1 (6 bases). The V and J ends lost 3 bases and 2 bases respectively, with 13 bases between them. The CDR3 has 16 amino acids. Germline CDR1 is LGHNA and CDR2 is YNFKEQ.

The CDR3 sequence: CASSLAAGSGSPYEQYV. The CDR3 DNA reads TGCGCCAGCAGCTTGGCGGCGGGTAGCGGGAGTCCTTACGAGCAGTACGTC. The chain links TRBV5-1 to TRBJ2-7, with 9 nucleotides matching TRBD2. The CDR3 loop spans 17 amino acids. Trimming took 0 bases from V and 4 from J; bases not matched to a gene: 11. Looked up from germline, CDR1 is SGHRS and CDR2 is YFSETQ.

The chain combines TRBV18 with TRBJ2-7; D may be TRBD1 (6 bases). Trimming left V 2 bases short and J 7 bases short, with 18 bases between. CDR1 is KGHSH and CDR2 is LQKENI in the germline V gene. This CDR3 is 15 amino acids long. This CDR3 reads CASSPTGNSAQEQYF. DNA of the CDR3: TGTGCCAGCTCACCAACAGGGAATTCAGCTCAAGAGCAGTACTTC. The variable domain in full, with the rest retrieved from reference TRBV18 and TRBJ2-7, is NAGVMQNPRHLVRRRGQEARLRCSPMKGHSHVYWYRQLPEEGLKFMVYLQKENIIDESGMPKERFSAEFPKEGPSILRIQQVVRGDSAAYFCASSPTGNSAQEQYFGPGTRLTVT.

The chain couples TRBV9 to TRBJ1-4, with D uncertain. The CDR3 spans 14 residues. V was clipped by 0 bases and J by 5 bases, with 8 bases between them. The germline CDR1 and CDR2 sequences are SGDLS and YYNGEE. CDR3 sequence reads: CASSVGTLNEKLFF. CDR3 bases: TGTGCCAGCAGCGTAGGGACCCTGAATGAAAAACTGTTTTTT.

This clone has just one count. The chain recombines TRBV6-6 with TRBJ2-3; TRBD1 is a possible D gene (5 bases). Trimming removed 4 bases from V and 1 base from J, with 15 bases in between. CDR3 size: 16 residues. CDR1 and CDR2 from the germline V gene are MNHNY and SVGAGI (reference sequence). CDR3 region: CASSSQGGKGTDTQYF. CDR3 in DNA: TGTGCCAGCAGTTCCCAGGGTGGAAAGGGCACAGATACGCAGTATTTT.

This clone was found once. The V and J genes are TRBV19 and TRBJ2-1; D is ambiguous. The CDR3 totals 15 residues. The germline gives CDR1 LNHDA, CDR2 SQIVND (reference sequence). V lost 6 bases to trimming and J lost 9 bases, with 21 bases between them. CDR3 residues: CASRDRAVPSTEQFF. CDR3 in DNA: TGTGCCAGTAGGGATCGGGCAGTCCCCTCCACTGAGCAGTTCTTC.

This sequence joins TRBV6-4 and TRBJ2-3; the D gene is possibly TRBD1 (5 bases). The CDR3 extends over 13 amino acids. V was shortened by 0 bases and J by 4 bases, with 5 bases between the two germline ends. CDR1 and CDR2 from the germline V gene are MRHNA and SNTAGT. The CDR3 reads CASSDSGADTQYF. CDR3 DNA: TGTGCCAGCAGTGACTCAGGGGCAGATACGCAGTATTTT.

The DNA for the CDR3 is TGTGCCAGCAGCTTAGGGATCGAGGGCACTGAAGCTTTCTTT. Protein: CASSLGIEGTEAFF. J is TRBJ1-1 and V is TRBV7-9; the D is unclear. V was trimmed by 1 base and J by 4 bases, leaving 10 bases between them. The CDR3 has 14 residues. From germline, CDR1 is SEHNR and CDR2 FQNEAQ (reference sequence).

This clone was detected only once. V and J are TRBV7-6 and TRBJ2-1, with 7 bases lining up with TRBD2. This CDR3 contains 16 residues. V gave up 1 base and J gave up 2 bases; unmatched junction bases: 5. CDR1 SGHVS and CDR2 FNYEAQ come from the germline V gene. The CDR3 region has the DNA TGTGCCAGCAGCTTAGTGGGGGGGAGGACCTACAATGAGCAGTTCTTC. It specifies CASSLVGGRTYNEQFF.

V is TRBV7-6 and J is TRBJ2-1; TRBD1 or TRBD2 may be the D gene (5 bases each). The V and J ends lost 4 bases and 9 bases respectively, with 7 bases between them. This CDR3 comprises 11 residues. The germline V gene has CDR1 SGHVS and CDR2 FNYEAQ. CDR3 protein: CASSSGGEQFF. The CDR3 DNA follows: TGTGCCAGCAGCTCTGGGGGTGAGCAGTTCTTC.

The chain is built from TRBV13 and TRBJ1-2; D call uncertain. Trimming left V 5 bases short and J 8 bases short, with 18 bases between. The CDR3 has 14 amino acids. Germline lookup yields CDR1 PRHDT and CDR2 FYEKMQ (reference sequence). The CDR3 nucleotides are TGTGCCAGCAGCGAAGACGCAGATGCTTTGGGCTACACCTTC. Encoded protein: CASSEDADALGYTF. The full variable domain, completed using reference TRBV13 and TRBJ1-2, is AAGVIQSPRHLIKEKRETATLKCYPIPRHDTVYWYQQGPGQDPQFLISFYEKMQSDKGSIPDRFSAQQFSDYHSELNMSSLELGDSALYFCASSEDADALGYTFGSGTRLTVV.

The chain has TRBV5-4 and TRBJ2-1; D gene uncertain. The germline CDR1 and CDR2 sequences are SGHNT and YYREEE (reference sequence). The CDR3 has 14 residues. V lost 0 bases to trimming and J lost 4 bases, with 8 bases between them. The CDR3 here is CASSLATTYNEQFF. The CDR3 DNA is TGTGCCAGCAGCTTGGCTACTACTTACAATGAGCAGTTCTTC.

This clone was found a few times. The rearrangement uses TRBV19 and TRBJ1-1; D is undetermined. CDR1 is LNHDA and CDR2 is SQIVND in the germline V gene (reference sequence). Trimming removed 3 bases from V and 4 bases from J, with 3 bases in between. This CDR3 spans 11 amino acids. In DNA, the CDR3 is TGTGCCAGTAGTATCGCCACTGAAGCTTTCTTT. It encodes CASSIATEAFF. Combining the CDR3 with reference TRBV19 and TRBJ1-1 gives the whole variable domain DGGITQSPKYLFRKEGQNVTLSCEQNLNHDAMYWYRQDPGQGLRLIYYSQIVNDFQKGDIAEGYSVSREKKESFPLTVTSAQKNPTAFYLCASSIATEAFFGQGTRLTVV.